This TCR beta chain was profiled in a study of T cells in Graves' hyperthyroidism and ophthalmopathy. This clonotype was seen many times. Its target is unknown. It was RNA transcripts that yielded the amplified TCR beta CDR3 regions. TCR CDR3 regions were first amplified by RT-PCR with HTBI primers. TCRdb fed the multiplex PCR reads into MiXCR, producing one record per CDR3 protein. Among over 250,000 distinct CDR3 sequences listed, around 22% were seen once. Study conclusions and caveats: The majority of expanded thyroid clonotypes above 0.001 also appeared in blood. Ophthalmopathy stood apart from stable hyperthyroidism in a 13 V-J model.

The cohort's ophthalmopathy patients, a group with duration under 3 months, had a Clinical Activity Score of at least 3 and a NOSPECS grade of at least 4. Clinical symptoms, serum thyroxine, TRAb, thyroid ultrasound and orbital computed tomography established diagnosis. The sample comprised blood. The TCR comes from a man aged 25 to 40 with Graves' ophthalmopathy.

The CDR3 DNA follows: TGTGCCAGCAGCGTAAAGGGGGTAGCGGGAGTTGCCGAGCAGTACTTC. As protein: CASSVKGVAGVAEQYF. The chain uses TRBV9 and TRBJ2-7; 9 nucleotides match TRBD2. The CDR3 loop spans 16 amino acids. V was pared by 1 base and J by 6 bases, with 11 bases of the junction left unmatched. From germline, CDR1 is SGDLS and CDR2 YYNGEE.